The 10 T cell receptor beta chains listed next were all sequenced from one sample in a study of vaccination effects on CD4 cells after COVID-19. The antigens for these receptors are not known. TCRdb's copy holds only in-frame clones and misses some; the assay was immunoSEQ multiplex PCR. The data hold about 22,000 clones, with 69% observed a single time. Sequencing was preceded by expansion of antigen-specific CD4+ T cells with viral peptide pools in the ViraFEST assay. After less than 11 days in culture, the CD4+ T cells were isolated. Participants each got two BNT162b2 or mRNA-1273 vaccine doses. The sample in question was CD4+ T cells from PBMCs cultured with SARS-CoV-2 spike peptides, obtained after COVID-19 vaccination. These TCRs come from a human donor who received a COVID-19 vaccine.

J is TRBJ1-1 and V is TRBV23-1; the D is unclear. TRBV23-1 is given ORF status, its function remaining uncertain. V lost 0 bases to trimming and J lost 1 base, with 6 bases between them. CDR3 size: 14 residues. Here the CDR3 reads CASSQSSGNTEAFF. CDR3 DNA: TGCGCCAGCAGTCAATCATCAGGGAACACTGAAGCTTTCTTT.

This clone has only a few counts. The V call is TRBV5-1, the J call TRBJ2-1; TRBD2 agrees at 8 bases. The V gene's germline CDR1 is SGHRS and CDR2 YFSETQ. This CDR3 region has 13 residues. The V segment lost 0 bases and the J segment 9 bases; nucleotides outside the gene matches: 2. CDR3 loop: CASSLGSGSEQFF. The DNA for the CDR3 is TGCGCCAGCAGCTTGGGAAGCGGGAGTGAGCAGTTCTTC.

This sequence joins TRBV4-1 and TRBJ1-2; 8 nucleotides line up with TRBD1. The CDR3 is 17 residues long. Trimming took 1 base from V and 10 from J; bases not matched to a gene: 17. CDR1 and CDR2 from the germline V gene are MGHRA and YSYEKL. CDR3 sequence reads: CASSQVSPTRQGSDYTF. In nucleotides, the CDR3 is TGCGCCAGCAGCCAAGTATCCCCAACACGACAGGGGAGCGACTACACCTTC.

This chain uses TRBV18 with TRBJ1-1; TRBD1 agrees at 8 bases. Germline CDR1 reads KGHSH; CDR2 reads LQKENI. Losses at the gene ends were 6 bases for V and 0 bases for J; bases not matched to a gene: 9. The CDR3 sequence is 16 residues long. As DNA, the CDR3 is TGTGCCAGCTCGCTAGGGACAGGTGGAGTGAACACTGAAGCTTTCTTT. It yields the protein CASSLGTGGVNTEAFF.

The chain is built from TRBV5-1 and TRBJ1-2; 9 bases are shared with TRBD1. CDR3 length equals 13 residues. Germline V CDR1 and CDR2: SGHRS, YFSETQ. V trimming: 4 bases; J trimming: 4 bases; junction bases outside the gene matches: 2. The CDR3 DNA reads TGCGCCAGCAGCCCGGGACAGGGCTATGGCTACACCTTC. It specifies CASSPGQGYGYTF.

This chain connects TRBV6-5 to TRBJ2-1, with unresolved D. Germline-derived CDR1 and CDR2 are MNHEY and SVGAGI. The V and J ends lost 8 bases and 3 bases respectively, with 8 bases between them. This CDR3 region has 12 residues. This chain's CDR3 is CASGNYYNEQFF. As DNA, the CDR3 is TGTGCCAGCGGAAATTACTACAATGAGCAGTTCTTC.

CDR3 protein: CASSNQAGFYEQYF. The DNA for the CDR3 is TGTGCCAGTAGTAACCAAGCGGGATTCTACGAGCAGTACTTC. V usage is TRBV19 and J usage is TRBJ2-7, with 7 positions matching TRBD2. The CDR3 loop spans 14 amino acids. Trimming cost V 4 bases and J 3 bases; bases outside gene matches: 6. CDR1 and CDR2 (germline): LNHDA, SQIVND (reference sequence).

This chain joins TRBV13 and TRBJ2-7; no reliable D call. Germline values: CDR1 PRHDT, CDR2 FYEKMQ (reference sequence). The length of the CDR3 is 13 residues. V was trimmed by 5 bases and J by 2 bases, leaving 10 bases between them. The CDR3 DNA follows: TGTGCCAGCAGCGATCGGAAGCCCTACGAGCAGTACTTC. This sequence encodes CASSDRKPYEQYF.

The chain has TRBV4-2 and TRBJ2-7; D possibly corresponds to TRBD2 (7 bases). CDR1 and CDR2 (germline): LGHNA, YNFKEQ. The CDR3 length is 16 residues. V was trimmed by 1 base and J by 4 bases, leaving 17 bases between them. Here the CDR3 reads CASSQGGGASQYEQYF. In nucleotides, the CDR3 is TGTGCCAGCAGCCAAGGAGGGGGGGCCTCTCAGTACGAGCAGTACTTC.

The CDR3 nucleotides read TGTGCCATCAGGGACGACTATGGCTACACCTTC. It is translated as CAIRDDYGYTF. The rearrangement joins TRBV10-3 to TRBJ1-2; D is unresolved. Germline V CDR1 and CDR2: ENHRY, SYGVKD. V lost 6 bases to trimming and J lost 3 bases, with 5 bases between them. The CDR3 loop spans 11 amino acids.